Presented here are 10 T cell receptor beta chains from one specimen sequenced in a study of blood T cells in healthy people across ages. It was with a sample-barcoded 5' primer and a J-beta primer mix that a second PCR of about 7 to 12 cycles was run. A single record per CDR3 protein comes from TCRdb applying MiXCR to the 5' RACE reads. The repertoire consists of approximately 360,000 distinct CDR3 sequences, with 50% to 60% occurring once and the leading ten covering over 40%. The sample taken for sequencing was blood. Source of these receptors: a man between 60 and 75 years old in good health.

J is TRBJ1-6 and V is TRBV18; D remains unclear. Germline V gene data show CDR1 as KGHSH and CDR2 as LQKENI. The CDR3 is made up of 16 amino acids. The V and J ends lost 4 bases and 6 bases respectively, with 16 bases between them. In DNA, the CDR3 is TGTGCCAGCTCACTCCCCCCAGCAGGTGGTAATTCACCCCTCCACTTT. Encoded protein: CASSLPPAGGNSPLHF.

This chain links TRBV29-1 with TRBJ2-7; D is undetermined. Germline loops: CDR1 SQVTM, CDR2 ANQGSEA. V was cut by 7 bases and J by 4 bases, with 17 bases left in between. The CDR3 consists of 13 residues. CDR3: CSAVAPGLYEQYF. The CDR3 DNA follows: TGCAGCGCCGTAGCCCCCGGGCTATACGAGCAGTACTTC.

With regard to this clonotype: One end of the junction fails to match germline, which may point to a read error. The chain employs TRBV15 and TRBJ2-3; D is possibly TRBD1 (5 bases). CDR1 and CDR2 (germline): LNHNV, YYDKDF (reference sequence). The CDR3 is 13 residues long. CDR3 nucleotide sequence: TGTGCCACCAGCAGAGATCTGACAGATACGCGGTATTTT. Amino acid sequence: CATSRDLTDTRYF.

The CDR3 DNA follows: TGTGCCAGCAGCCAAGGCACAGGGAGGGTCGAGCAGTACTTC. The encoded protein is CASSQGTGRVEQYF. J is TRBJ2-5 and V is TRBV3-1; possibly TRBD2 for D (7 bases). The J call could be wrong; TRBJ2-7 is a better fit for the DNA end. The germline V gene encodes CDR1 LGHDT and CDR2 YNNKEL (reference sequence). The CDR3 loop spans 14 amino acids.

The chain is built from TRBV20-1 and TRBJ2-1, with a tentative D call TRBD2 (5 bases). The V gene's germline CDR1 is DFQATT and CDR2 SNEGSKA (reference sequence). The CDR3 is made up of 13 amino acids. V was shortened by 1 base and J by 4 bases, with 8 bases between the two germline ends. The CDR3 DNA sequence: TGCAGTGCTAGAGGAACTAGATACAATGAGCAGTTCTTC. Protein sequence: CSARGTRYNEQFF.

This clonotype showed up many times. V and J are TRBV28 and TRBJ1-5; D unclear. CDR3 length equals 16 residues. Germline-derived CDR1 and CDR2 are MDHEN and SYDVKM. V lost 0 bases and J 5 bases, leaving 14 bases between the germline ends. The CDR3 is CASSLWSRSRHQPQHF. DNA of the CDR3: TGTGCCAGCAGTTTATGGTCCAGGTCGCGCCATCAGCCCCAGCATTTT.

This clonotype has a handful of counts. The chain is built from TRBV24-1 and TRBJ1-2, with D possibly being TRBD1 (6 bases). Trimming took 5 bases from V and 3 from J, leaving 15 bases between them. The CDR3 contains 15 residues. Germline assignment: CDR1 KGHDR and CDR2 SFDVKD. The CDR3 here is CATSARKGVDYGYTF. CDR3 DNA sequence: TGTGCCACCAGTGCCCGAAAGGGGGTCGACTATGGCTACACCTTC.

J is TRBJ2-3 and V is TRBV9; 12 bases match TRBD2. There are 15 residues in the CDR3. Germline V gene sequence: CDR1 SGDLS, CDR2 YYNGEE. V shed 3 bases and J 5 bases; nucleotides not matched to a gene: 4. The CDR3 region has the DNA TGTGCCAGCAGCGCGCGACTAGCGGGGGTAGATACGCAGTATTTT. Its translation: CASSARLAGVDTQYF.

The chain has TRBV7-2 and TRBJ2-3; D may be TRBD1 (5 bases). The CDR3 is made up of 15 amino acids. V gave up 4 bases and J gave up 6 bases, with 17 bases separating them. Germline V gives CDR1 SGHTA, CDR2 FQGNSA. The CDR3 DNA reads TGTGCCAGCAGCTCCAGAAGGCGGACATTTGATACGCAGTATTTT. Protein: CASSSRRRTFDTQYF.

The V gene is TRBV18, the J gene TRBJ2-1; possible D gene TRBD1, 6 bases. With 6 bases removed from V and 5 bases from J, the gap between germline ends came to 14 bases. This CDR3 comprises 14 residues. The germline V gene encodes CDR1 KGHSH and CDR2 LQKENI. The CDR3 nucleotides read TGTGCCAGCTCGAGGGGACAACGAAACAATGAGCAGTTCTTC. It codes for CASSRGQRNNEQFF.